Below, 24 T cell receptor beta chains from the same sample are listed, as sequenced in a study of T cell clones after liver transplantation. Assay: immunoSEQ multiplex PCR; the TCRdb copy retains only in-frame clones and omits some. Of about 99,000 clones in the sample, approximately 85% are singletons; the top ten hold just under 1%. The sequencing here drew on CD4+ T cells from blood, taken before liver transplant. The receptors were gathered from a human donor who received a liver transplant.

The J gene is TRBJ2-7, the V gene TRBV6-1; maybe TRBD1 (6 bases). This CDR3 has 16 residues. Germline-derived CDR1 and CDR2 are MNHNS and SASEGT. Trimming left V 1 base short and J 4 bases short, with 17 bases between. The CDR3 spells CASSEVGTHTPYEQYF. DNA for the CDR3: TGTGCCAGCAGTGAAGTAGGGACACATACCCCTTACGAGCAGTACTTC.

The chain uses TRBV6-1 and TRBJ2-6; no reliable D call. The CDR3 covers 14 residues. Trimming left V 7 bases short and J 2 bases short, with 9 bases between. The germline V gene encodes CDR1 MNHNS and CDR2 SASEGT. This CDR3 reads CASTGRAGANVLTF. The CDR3 DNA reads as TGTGCCAGCACTGGACGGGCTGGGGCCAACGTCCTGACTTTC.

The gene calls are TRBV18 and TRBJ1-4; no firm D call. This CDR3 contains 15 residues. The germline V and J ends were trimmed by 0 bases and 4 bases, with 9 bases remaining between them. CDR1 KGHSH and CDR2 LQKENI come from the germline V gene. CDR3 bases: TGTGCCAGCTCACCACCTGGGCTGAGTAATGAAAAACTGTTTTTT. Translating gives CASSPPGLSNEKLFF.

The chain uses TRBV10-3 and TRBJ1-1; the D gene is possibly TRBD1 (5 bases). Trimming took off 0 bases at V and 1 base at J, with 9 bases between the two ends. This CDR3 is 15 amino acids long. CDR1 ENHRY and CDR2 SYGVKD come from the germline V gene. Written as DNA, the CDR3 is TGTGCCATCAGTGAGTCGGGGGACCCGAACACTGAAGCTTTCTTT. The encoded protein is CAISESGDPNTEAFF.

This chain connects TRBV5-8 to TRBJ1-1, with a weak D call TRBD1 (6 bases). CDR1 and CDR2 (germline): SGHTS, YDEGEE. Trimming removed 4 bases from V and 6 bases from J, with 16 bases in between. The CDR3 length is 14 residues. The CDR3 nucleotides are TGTGCCAGCAGCCGAACAGGGTCCTGGGCTGAAGCTTTCTTT. Amino acid sequence: CASSRTGSWAEAFF.

The CDR3 DNA follows: TGTGCTAGTGGTTTGCAGAGCGAGCGGCCCTACGAGCAGTACTTC. This codes for CASGLQSERPYEQYF. The chain links TRBV12-5 to TRBJ2-7; a weak D match, TRBD2 (5 bases). Germline CDR1 LGHNT, CDR2 FRNRAP. Trimming removed 2 bases from V and 2 bases from J, with 13 bases in between. This CDR3 contains 15 residues.

The genes are TRBV11-3 and TRBJ2-2; possible D gene TRBD1, 5 bases. This CDR3 comprises 13 residues. The V gene lost 3 bases and the J gene lost 4 bases, with 6 bases spanning the gap. Germline V lookup: CDR1 SGHNT, CDR2 YENEEA. CDR3 sequence: CASSFQGTGELFF. The DNA of the CDR3 is TGTGCCAGCAGCTTTCAGGGCACCGGGGAGCTGTTTTTT.

The rearrangement links TRBV30 to TRBJ1-6; 8 bases align to TRBD1. This CDR3 comprises 13 residues. Per the germline V gene, CDR1 is GTSNPN and CDR2 is SVGIG (reference sequence). Trimming removed 5 bases from V and 6 bases from J; junction bases left unmatched: 3. The chain's CDR3 is CAWGQGTNSPLHF. CDR3 nucleotide sequence: TGTGCCTGGGGACAGGGTACTAATTCACCCCTCCACTTT.

The sample holds one count of this clone. The rearrangement joins TRBV28 to TRBJ1-1; D unclear. There are 13 residues in the CDR3. The V and J ends lost 5 bases and 0 bases respectively, with 7 bases between them. In germline, CDR1 is MDHEN, CDR2 SYDVKM. This CDR3 reads CASSGPMNTEAFF. Here the CDR3 DNA reads TGTGCCAGCAGTGGACCGATGAACACTGAAGCTTTCTTT.

CDR3 sequence (DNA): TGTGCCAGCAGTGAGGGGTCCGGGACAGGGGCCACCTATTACGAGCAGTACTTC. The encoded protein is CASSEGSGTGATYYEQYF. The chain couples TRBV6-1 to TRBJ2-7, with 10 bases lining up with TRBD1. J was trimmed by 4 bases and V by 3 bases; bases with no gene match: 15. The germline V gene has CDR1 MNHNS and CDR2 SASEGT. The CDR3 totals 18 residues.

This chain connects TRBV18 to TRBJ2-1, with TRBD1 identical over 7 bases. CDR3 length: 15 amino acids. With V trimmed by 2 bases and J by 4 bases, 5 bases remained unmatched. CDR1 and CDR2 from the germline V gene are KGHSH and LQKENI. The CDR3: CASSPWGTEYNEQFF. The DNA for the CDR3 is TGTGCCAGCTCACCATGGGGGACAGAATACAATGAGCAGTTCTTC. Drawing the rest from reference TRBV18 and TRBJ2-1, the complete variable domain is NAGVMQNPRHLVRRRGQEARLRCSPMKGHSHVYWYRQLPEEGLKFMVYLQKENIIDESGMPKERFSAEFPKEGPSILRIQQVVRGDSAAYFCASSPWGTEYNEQFFGPGTRLTVL.

This chain joins TRBV18 and TRBJ2-1, with D possibly being TRBD2 (6 bases). Germline V CDR1 and CDR2: KGHSH, LQKENI. The V and J ends lost 0 bases and 5 bases respectively, with 14 bases between them. CDR3 length: 16 amino acids. The CDR3 sequence: CASSPPTRRANNEQFF. The CDR3 coding sequence is TGTGCCAGCTCACCACCCACAAGGAGGGCCAACAATGAGCAGTTCTTC.

In the case of this clone: The junction differs from germline at one of its ends, possibly a read error. This chain connects TRBV28 to TRBJ1-3; the D is unclear. The CDR3 sequence is 12 residues long. Per germline, CDR1 MDHEN and CDR2 SYDVKM. Here the CDR3 DNA reads TGTGCCAGCAGGCACGCTGGGAACACCATATATTTT. Amino acid sequence: CASRHAGNTIYF.

V and J are TRBV6-5 and TRBJ2-7; D remains unclear. In germline, CDR1 is MNHEY, CDR2 SVGAGI. V shed 0 bases and J shed 5 bases, with 17 bases lying between them. CDR3 length equals 16 residues. The CDR3: CASSYSSWGLSDEQYF. As DNA, the CDR3 is TGTGCCAGCAGTTACTCGAGTTGGGGTCTCTCGGACGAGCAGTACTTC.

This clone has only one observation. The chain has TRBV5-1 and TRBJ2-2; 13 bases map to TRBD2. This CDR3 has 19 amino acids. The germline gives CDR1 SGHRS, CDR2 YFSETQ. The junction had 5 bases not matched to a gene; V was cut back by 0 bases and J by 0 bases. The CDR3 bases are TGCGCCAGCAGCTTGGCCGGACTAGCGGGGGCGACGAACACCGGGGAGCTGTTTTTT. Encoded protein: CASSLAGLAGATNTGELFF.

The genes are TRBV18 and TRBJ2-5, with TRBD2 matching 8 bases. Germline CDR1 KGHSH, CDR2 LQKENI. V lost 3 bases, J lost 4 bases, and 7 bases stayed unmatched. The CDR3 has 15 residues. CDR3 sequence (DNA): TGTGCCAGCTCACCGAAGAGCGGGGGTATAGAGACCCAGTACTTC. Amino acids: CASSPKSGGIETQYF.

The rearrangement uses TRBV28 and TRBJ1-5; 7 bases match TRBD1. CDR1 MDHEN and CDR2 SYDVKM come from the germline V gene. With V trimmed by 8 bases and J by 5 bases, 9 bases remained unmatched. The CDR3 covers 14 residues. CDR3 bases: TGTGCCAGCGCCCCCGACAGGGTCGATCAGCCCCAGCATTTT. It encodes CASAPDRVDQPQHF.

The chain recombines TRBV11-2 with TRBJ2-2; 10 bases match TRBD1. V shed 6 bases, J shed 7 bases, and the junction held 8 bases outside the gene matches. The germline CDR1 and CDR2 sequences are SGHAT and FQNNGV. CDR3 length equals 15 residues. This CDR3 reads CASRPLGTGVGELFF. In DNA form, the CDR3 reads TGTGCCAGCAGACCCCTCGGGACAGGGGTCGGGGAGCTGTTTTTT.

V gene TRBV18 combines with J gene TRBJ2-7, with D perhaps TRBD1 (6 bases). The CDR3 loop spans 15 amino acids. CDR1 and CDR2 (germline): KGHSH, LQKENI. Trimming cost V 6 bases and J 1 base, with 16 bases left between them. DNA for the CDR3: TGTGCCAGCTCGTTTAAAGGGACACTTTCCTACGAGCAGTACTTC. Encoded protein: CASSFKGTLSYEQYF.

The chain has TRBV19 and TRBJ1-2; 9 bases match TRBD1. This CDR3 is 16 amino acids long. V dropped 5 bases and J dropped 1; count of bases not matched to a gene: 8. The germline gives CDR1 LNHDA, CDR2 SQIVND (reference sequence). The chain's CDR3 is CASSPGTGRVNYGYTF. For the CDR3, the DNA is TGTGCCAGTAGTCCGGGGACAGGGAGGGTTAACTATGGCTACACCTTC.

This clone was recorded once. The DNA for the CDR3 is TGCGCCAGCAGCCACGGGCAGGGGACAACTAATGAAAAACTGTTTTTT. It codes for CASSHGQGTTNEKLFF. J is TRBJ1-4 and V is TRBV4-1; the D gene is possibly TRBD1 (6 bases). Germline V gives CDR1 MGHRA, CDR2 YSYEKL. The CDR3 is 16 residues long. The V end lost 3 bases, the J end lost 0 bases, and 11 bases lay between the germline ends.

The V call is TRBV7-8, the J call TRBJ1-1; D is uncertain. Trimming removed 5 bases at V and 2 bases at J, with 12 bases between. Germline V gene data show CDR1 as SGHVS and CDR2 as FQNEAQ. This CDR3 is built from 14 residues. CDR3 amino acids: CASSREEVNTEAFF. The CDR3 DNA is TGTGCCAGCAGCAGAGAAGAAGTTAACACTGAAGCTTTCTTT.

V usage is TRBV14 and J usage is TRBJ2-3; D is perhaps TRBD1 or TRBD2 (6 bases each). V lost 0 bases and J lost 2, with 12 bases in between. Germline V gene data show CDR1 as SGHDN and CDR2 as FVKESK. CDR3 size: 16 residues. The CDR3, as DNA: TGTGCCAGCAGCCAAGAACGGGGGCTTTACACAGATACGCAGTATTTT. It yields the protein CASSQERGLYTDTQYF.

In this sample, this clone turned up once. The chain joins TRBV5-1 to TRBJ2-5, with D perhaps being TRBD1 or TRBD2 (5 bases each). Looked up from germline, CDR1 is SGHRS and CDR2 is YFSETQ. V was trimmed by 0 bases and J by 4 bases, leaving 10 bases between them. This CDR3 comprises 14 residues. The CDR3 coding sequence is TGCGCCAGCAGCTTGGGAGGGGTAGGAGAGACCCAGTACTTC. Translated, it gives CASSLGGVGETQYF.